The 18 T cell receptor beta chains reported below all come from one sample, sequenced in a study of T cell repertoires in cytomegalovirus infection (dated by TCRdb to 2018 to 2020). Sequencing took place on an Illumina HiSeq 1500. TCRdb reran the public reads through fastp at Q25 and MiXCR, keeping productive beta chains. Rows are combined by CDR3 protein, so each entry shows the most common genes and DNA. A total of 500,000 to 600,000 distinct CDR3 sequences appear in this sample, about 15% of them only once. 20% to 30% of the sample lies in the top ten. The specimen was CD8+ T cells from PBMCs. The receptors stem from a human donor in good health (CMV status not recorded). Some clones in this sample may be carry-over from other donors' samples.

This clonotype was picked up many times. The V gene is TRBV4-1, the J gene TRBJ1-6, with 8 bases fitting TRBD1. The CDR3 is 16 amino acids. Germline V gene data show CDR1 as MGHRA and CDR2 as YSYEKL. V was pared by 0 bases and J by 13 bases, with 11 bases of the junction left unmatched. As DNA, the CDR3 is TGCGCCAGCAGCCAAGACGCCGGGACAGGCCGGCGTCCCCTCCACTTT. This gives the protein CASSQDAGTGRRPLHF.

V gene TRBV7-3 combines with J gene TRBJ1-1; 7 bases align to TRBD1. CDR1 SGHTA and CDR2 FQGTGA come from the germline V gene. With V trimmed by 2 bases and J by 3 bases, 6 bases remained unmatched. The CDR3 consists of 15 residues. The CDR3 bases are TGTGCCAGCAGCTTATCTCAGGGGGGCGACACTGAAGCTTTCTTT. Translation gives CASSLSQGGDTEAFF.

This clonotype was seen repeatedly, ten times or more. The chain has TRBV27 and TRBJ1-1; possible D gene TRBD1, 6 bases. With 4 bases removed from V and 6 bases from J, the gap between germline ends came to 21 bases. The CDR3 has 16 amino acids. Germline V gives CDR1 MNHEY, CDR2 SMNVEV (reference sequence). Here the CDR3 reads CASSSRGGDTRAEAFF. The CDR3 nucleotides are TGTGCCAGCAGTTCTAGGGGGGGGGACACCAGGGCTGAAGCTTTCTTT.

Concerning this clonotype itself: A read error is possible here, since a much larger clone lies one base away. No conserved phenylalanine or tryptophan ends this CDR3, so it is likely a read error. The rearrangement links TRBV27 to TRBJ2-1; weak D call: TRBD2 (6 bases). The CDR3 extends over 18 amino acids. Per germline, CDR1 MNHEY and CDR2 SMNVEV (reference sequence). Trimming removed 6 bases at V and 6 bases at J, with 27 bases between. This CDR3 reads CASRNIDRGGEALNEQFL. In DNA, the CDR3 is TGTGCCAGCAGGAACATCGATAGAGGAGGGGAAGCCCTCAATGAGCAGTTCTTA.

V gene TRBV27 combines with J gene TRBJ2-7; D is unresolved. The V and J ends lost 5 bases and 0 bases respectively, with 14 bases between them. Germline V lookup: CDR1 MNHEY, CDR2 SMNVEV (reference sequence). The CDR3 contains 15 residues. The CDR3 coding sequence is TGTGCCAGCAGTAAAGGGTCGGCGGCCTCCTACGAGCAGTACTTC. Translation gives CASSKGSAASYEQYF.

V and J are TRBV4-2 and TRBJ2-2; no firm D call. Trimming took 0 bases from V and 5 from J, leaving 7 bases between them. The V gene's germline CDR1 is LGHNA and CDR2 YNFKEQ. This CDR3 is 14 amino acids long. DNA of the CDR3: TGTGCCAGCAGCCAAGAATCAACAACCGGGGAGCTGTTTTTT. Translation gives CASSQESTTGELFF.

This clonotype was recorded at least ten times. This chain links TRBV27 with TRBJ1-5; D might be TRBD1 (5 bases). Trimming removed 6 bases at V and 5 bases at J, with 8 bases between. CDR3 length: 12 residues. Germline V lookup: CDR1 MNHEY, CDR2 SMNVEV (reference sequence). The CDR3 bases are TGTGCCAGCAGCCGGGGGGATCAGCCCCAGCATTTT. Protein sequence: CASSRGDQPQHF.

This clonotype was observed many times. The chain joins TRBV6-5 to TRBJ2-7, with no clear D. Trimming removed 0 bases at V and 3 bases at J, with 9 bases between. The CDR3 is made up of 14 amino acids. Germline assignment: CDR1 MNHEY and CDR2 SVGAGI. This chain's CDR3 is CASSYSLGYYEQYF. The CDR3 coding sequence is TGTGCCAGCAGTTACTCGTTGGGGTACTACGAGCAGTACTTC.

Points on this clonotype: A single base separates this from a much larger clone, so it may be a read error. Without the conserved terminal phenylalanine or tryptophan, this CDR3 likely stems from a read error. The rearrangement links TRBV19 to TRBJ2-1; 8 nucleotides line up with TRBD2. Germline V gives CDR1 LNHDA, CDR2 SQIVND (reference sequence). The ends lost 0 bases at V and 8 bases at J; junction bases unmatched: 9. The CDR3 spans 16 residues. CDR3 protein: CASSIEGTRVFYEQFY. DNA for the CDR3: TGTGCCAGTAGTATAGAGGGGACTAGGGTGTTCTATGAGCAGTTCTAC.

This clonotype was counted only a few times. The chain is built from TRBV28 and TRBJ1-2; tentatively, D is TRBD1 (6 bases). The CDR3 runs to 14 residues. V was shortened by 2 bases and J by 6 bases, with 13 bases between the two germline ends. Germline V gene data show CDR1 as MDHEN and CDR2 as SYDVKM. CDR3 amino acids: CASSLPGARDGYTF. CDR3 DNA: TGTGCCAGCAGTTTACCAGGGGCGCGGGATGGCTACACCTTC.

Ten or more counts support this clonotype. This chain uses TRBV7-9 with TRBJ2-7; tentative D call: TRBD2 (5 bases). Trimming left V 4 bases short and J 0 bases short, with 7 bases between. This CDR3 has 13 residues. Per germline, CDR1 SEHNR and CDR2 FQNEAQ (reference sequence). The CDR3 bases are TGTGCCAGCAGCTCGGGAAACTCCTACGAGCAGTACTTC. This sequence encodes CASSSGNSYEQYF.

This clonotype was seen many times. J is TRBJ2-7 and V is TRBV4-1; 10 nucleotides align to TRBD1. V was pared by 2 bases and J by 4 bases, with 14 bases of the junction left unmatched. This CDR3 has 18 residues. Per germline, CDR1 MGHRA and CDR2 YSYEKL. CDR3 sequence: CASSQYKPDRGIFYEQYF. The CDR3 nucleotides read TGCGCCAGCAGCCAATACAAACCGGACAGGGGGATATTTTACGAGCAGTACTTC.

This clonotype turned up a few times. The chain recombines TRBV4-1 with TRBJ1-4; D is unresolved. Trimming stripped 0 bases from V and 0 bases from J, with 11 bases between. The CDR3 runs 17 residues. CDR1 and CDR2 (germline): MGHRA, YSYEKL. In DNA, the CDR3 is TGCGCCAGCAGCCAAGAAGGAGGCATCTCAACTAATGAAAAACTGTTTTTT. This codes for CASSQEGGISTNEKLFF.

This sequence joins TRBV6-1 and TRBJ2-3, with 9 bases matching TRBD2. In germline, CDR1 is MNHNS, CDR2 SASEGT. V shed 7 bases and J 0 bases; nucleotides not matched to a gene: 5. The CDR3 length is 15 residues. The CDR3 protein is CASIRGGASTDTQYF. In DNA form, the CDR3 reads TGTGCCAGCATTCGCGGGGGGGCTAGCACAGATACGCAGTATTTT.

This clonotype was seen a handful of times. The chain uses TRBV29-1 and TRBJ1-2, with 9 nucleotides matching TRBD1. This CDR3 comprises 13 residues. The trim removed 4 bases at V and 5 bases at J, leaving 5 bases unmatched. Germline V gives CDR1 SQVTM, CDR2 ANQGSEA. The chain's CDR3 is CSVGPDRGYGYTF. CDR3 DNA sequence: TGCAGCGTTGGACCCGACAGGGGGTATGGCTACACCTTC.

This chain links TRBV7-9 with TRBJ2-3; 11 bases map to TRBD2. V dropped 4 bases and J dropped 1; count of bases not matched to a gene: 19. This CDR3 spans 21 amino acids. Germline-derived CDR1 and CDR2 are SEHNR and FQNEAQ (reference sequence). CDR3 region: CASSYPGTSGINRWGTDTQYF. The DNA of the CDR3 is TGTGCCAGCAGCTACCCCGGGACTAGCGGAATTAATAGGTGGGGCACAGATACGCAGTATTTT.

This clonotype was observed many times. This sequence joins TRBV5-4 and TRBJ1-6; no clear D gene. The germline V and J ends were trimmed by 6 bases and 9 bases, with 16 bases remaining between them. CDR1 is SGHNT, CDR2 YYREEE, per germline (reference sequence). This CDR3 region has 14 residues. CDR3 sequence reads: CASTQMDISSPLHF. In DNA, the CDR3 is TGTGCCAGCACCCAGATGGATATAAGTTCACCCCTCCACTTT.

V is TRBV5-6 and J is TRBJ2-3; 7 bases map to TRBD2. Losses at the gene ends were 5 bases for V and 2 bases for J; bases not matched to a gene: 11. The CDR3 runs 16 residues. CDR1 is SGHDT and CDR2 is YYEEEE in the germline V gene. The CDR3 DNA reads TGTGCCAGCAGTTACGCCTCTAGCGGCCCCACAGATACGCAGTATTTT. Amino acids: CASSYASSGPTDTQYF.